Below are 4 T cell receptor beta chains sequenced from a single sample in a study of CD8+CD57+ T cells in acquired aplastic anemia. Only patients with CD8+CD57+ cell expansion on flow cytometry were chosen for sequencing. CDR3 and TCR beta VDJ profiling relied on genomic DNA as the template. One entry per CDR3 protein, called by TCRdb with MiXCR from the reads. The table shows some 200,000 distinct CDR3 sequences, with roughly 53% occurring only once. Input material: sorted CD4+, CD8+, or CD8+CD57+ T cells (not recorded which) from PBMCs. These receptors all come from a human donor with aplastic anemia.

This clonotype was observed once. The CDR3 loop reads CASSWSVGGSNYGYTF. DNA of the CDR3: TGTGCCAGCAGTTGGAGTGTTGGCGGTTCTAACTATGGCTACACCTTC. The rearrangement links TRBV6-5 to TRBJ1-2; the D is unclear. V was pared by 4 bases and J by 0 bases, with 15 bases between. The CDR3 totals 16 residues. CDR1 MNHEY and CDR2 SVGAGI come from the germline V gene.

V and J are TRBV15 and TRBJ1-6; D possibly corresponds to TRBD1 (5 bases). The CDR3 length is 14 residues. Looked up from germline, CDR1 is LNHNV and CDR2 is YYDKDF (reference sequence). Trimming took 6 bases from V and 10 from J, leaving 16 bases between them. CDR3 region: CATRPGQGTSPLHF. The CDR3 nucleotides are TGTGCCACCAGACCTGGGCAGGGCACGTCACCCCTCCACTTT.

This clonotype was detected once. The J gene is TRBJ2-7, the V gene TRBV24-1, with D perhaps matching TRBD2 (7 bases). Trimming removed 5 bases at V and 3 bases at J, with 10 bases between. Germline V CDR1 and CDR2: KGHDR, SFDVKD. The CDR3 has 13 amino acids. The chain's CDR3 is CATSARGLYEQYF. The CDR3 DNA reads TGTGCCACCAGTGCGCGGGGGCTCTACGAGCAGTACTTC.

V and J are TRBV9 and TRBJ1-2; unclear D gene. Germline values: CDR1 SGDLS, CDR2 YYNGEE. There are 13 residues in the CDR3. The ends were cut back, 8 bases at V and 0 bases at J, with 11 bases in the middle. The CDR3: CASSHRSNYGYTF. In DNA, the CDR3 is TGTGCCAGTAGTCATCGATCTAACTATGGCTACACCTTC.